This T cell receptor beta chain was sequenced for a study of early T cells in non-severe SARS-CoV-2 infection. Trimming pared 3 bases from V and 2 bases from J, leaving 11 bases between. The CDR3 contains 15 residues. Germline values: CDR1 KGHSH, CDR2 LQKENI. Unique molecular identifiers were added to individual cDNA molecules. TCRdb reprocessed the 5' RACE reads with MiXCR, giving one entry per CDR3 protein. The sample includes some 51,000 distinct CDR3 sequences, 15% of them seen just once. The TCR was taken from an adult who was a healthcare worker with PCR-confirmed SARS-CoV-2 infection or an uninfected control (not recorded which). The specimen was whole blood, collected at baseline. This rearrangement joins TRBV18 to TRBJ2-1; tentative D call: TRBD2 (6 bases). For the CDR3, the DNA is TGTGCCAGCTCACCCCAGGGAGGCACCTACAATGAGCAGTTCTTC. Translation: CASSPQGGTYNEQFF.